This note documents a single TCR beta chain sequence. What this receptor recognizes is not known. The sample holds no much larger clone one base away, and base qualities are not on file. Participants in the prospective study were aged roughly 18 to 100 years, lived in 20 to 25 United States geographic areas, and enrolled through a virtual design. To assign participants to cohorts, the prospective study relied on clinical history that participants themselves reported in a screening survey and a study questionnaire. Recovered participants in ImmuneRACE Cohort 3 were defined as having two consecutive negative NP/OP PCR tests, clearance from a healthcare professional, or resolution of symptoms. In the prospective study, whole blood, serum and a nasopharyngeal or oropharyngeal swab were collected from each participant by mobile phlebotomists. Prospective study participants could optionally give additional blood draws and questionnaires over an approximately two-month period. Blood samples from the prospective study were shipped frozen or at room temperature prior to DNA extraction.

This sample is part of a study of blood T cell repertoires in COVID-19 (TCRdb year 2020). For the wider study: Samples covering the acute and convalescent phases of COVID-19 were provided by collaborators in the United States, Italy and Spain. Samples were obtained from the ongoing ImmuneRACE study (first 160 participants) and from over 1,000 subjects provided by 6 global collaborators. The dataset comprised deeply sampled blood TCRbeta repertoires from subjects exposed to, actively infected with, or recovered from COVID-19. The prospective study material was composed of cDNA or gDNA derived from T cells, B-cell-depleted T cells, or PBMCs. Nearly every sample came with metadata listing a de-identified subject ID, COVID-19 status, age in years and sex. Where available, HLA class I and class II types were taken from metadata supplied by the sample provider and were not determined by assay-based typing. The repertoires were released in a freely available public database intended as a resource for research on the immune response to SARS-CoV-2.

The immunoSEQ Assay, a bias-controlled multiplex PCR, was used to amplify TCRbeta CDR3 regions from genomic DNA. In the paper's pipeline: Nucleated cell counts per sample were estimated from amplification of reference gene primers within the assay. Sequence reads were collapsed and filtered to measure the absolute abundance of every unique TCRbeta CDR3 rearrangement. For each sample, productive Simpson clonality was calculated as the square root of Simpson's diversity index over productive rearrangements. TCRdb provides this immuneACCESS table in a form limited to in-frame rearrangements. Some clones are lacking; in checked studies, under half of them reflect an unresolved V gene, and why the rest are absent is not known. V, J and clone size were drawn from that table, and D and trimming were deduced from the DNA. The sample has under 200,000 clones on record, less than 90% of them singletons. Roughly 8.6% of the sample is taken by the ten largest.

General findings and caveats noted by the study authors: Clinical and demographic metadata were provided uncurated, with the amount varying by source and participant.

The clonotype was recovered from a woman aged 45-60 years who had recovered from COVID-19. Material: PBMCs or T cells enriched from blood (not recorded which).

The CDR3 in this case is CSAFARRELFF. The base sequence is TGCAGTGCCTTTGCGCGGCGGGAACTGTTTTTT. The rearrangement joined TRBV20-1 to TRBJ1-4; no confident D gene assignment can be made. CDR1 and CDR2 were assigned from the germline V gene (reference sequence) as DFQATT and SNEGSKA. The CDR3 runs 11 amino acids, cysteine and phenylalanine included. CDR3 DNA only is kept here, 33 bases in frame from base 1. V was cut back by 6 bases and J by 12 bases, leaving a gap of 14 bases between them.